This TCR beta chain was obtained from a study of blood T cell repertoires in COVID-19. At the level of the study: T cells, B-cell-depleted T cells, or PBMCs supplied cDNA or gDNA.

As handled by the study authors: Amplifying reference gene primers gave estimates of nucleated cell counts. The protocol was immunoSEQ multiplex PCR, while the TCRdb copy is restricted to in-frame clones and leaves out a portion. The DNA gave D and trimming, while V, J and clone size come from that table. The sample includes 190,000 or so clones, about 85% of them seen just once. Allocation to cohorts depended on clinical history reported by the participants. Recovered status applied to Cohort 3 donors who had two consecutive negative PCRs. It also applied to those with clearance or with symptom resolution. This CDR3 comprises 15 residues. J lost 0 bases, V lost 0 bases, and 1 base had no gene match. Per the germline V gene, CDR1 is LGHDT and CDR2 is YNNKEL (reference sequence).

The sequence derives from a man aged 35 to 55 who had recovered from COVID-19. This chain links TRBV3-1 (or the pseudogene TRBV3-2) with TRBJ1-1, with TRBD1 matching 7 bases. The sample consisted of PBMCs or T cells enriched from blood (not recorded which). DNA for the CDR3: TGTGCCAGCAGCCAAGACCAGGGGGTGAACACTGAAGCTTTCTTT. This translates into CASSQDQGVNTEAFF.